This TCR beta chain is drawn from a study of cytomegalovirus exposure and HLA in healthy donors. Whole-study findings and limits: It was reportedly the case that the classifier diagnosed cytomegalovirus status with high specificity and sensitivity. The study put 150 to 200 TCR beta chains on its list as cytomegalovirus-associated.

The CDR3 runs to 15 residues. Germline CDR1 MNHEY, CDR2 SVGAGI. Trimming at V came to 5 bases and at J to 3 bases, leaving 7 bases not matched to a gene. Primers for the PCR totalled 60 Vbeta and 13 Jbeta. In the original processing: About 83 million unique TCR beta chains, 9.5 million to 14 million shared, were counted in a later analysis. Only in-frame clones appear in the TCRdb table, and some are missing; sequencing was by immunoSEQ multiplex PCR. From that table come the V and J calls and clone size; the DNA was used to work out D and trimming. The sample has 200,000 to 250,000 clones, around 80% seen once. As concerns this clone: Its antigen is undetermined.

The chain employs TRBV6-5 and TRBJ2-5, with 9 bases matching TRBD1. This clonotype was sampled from a woman in her forties in good health and CMV-seronegative. Source material: PBMCs. The CDR3 DNA reads TGTGCCAGCAGTAATCCGGGACAGGGAAAAGAGACCCAGTACTTC. Its protein is CASSNPGQGKETQYF.